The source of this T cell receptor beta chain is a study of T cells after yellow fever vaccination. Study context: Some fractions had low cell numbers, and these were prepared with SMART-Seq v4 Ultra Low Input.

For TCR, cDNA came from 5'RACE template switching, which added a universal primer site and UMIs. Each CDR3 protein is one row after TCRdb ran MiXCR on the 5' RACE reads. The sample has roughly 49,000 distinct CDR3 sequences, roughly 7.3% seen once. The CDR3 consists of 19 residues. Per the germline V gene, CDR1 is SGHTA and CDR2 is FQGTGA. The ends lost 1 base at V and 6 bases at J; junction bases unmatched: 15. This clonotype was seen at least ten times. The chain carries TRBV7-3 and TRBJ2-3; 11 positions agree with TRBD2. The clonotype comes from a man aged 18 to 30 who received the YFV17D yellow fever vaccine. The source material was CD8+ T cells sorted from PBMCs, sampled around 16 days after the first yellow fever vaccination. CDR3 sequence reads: CASSLRSPGLAGGWDTQYF. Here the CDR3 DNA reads TGTGCCAGCAGCTTAAGGTCCCCAGGGCTAGCGGGGGGCTGGGATACGCAGTATTTT.